A selection of T cell receptor beta chains follows, all from one sample in a study of T cells after yellow fever vaccination. Using its own MiXCR run on the 5' RACE reads, TCRdb lists one record per CDR3 protein. The sample shows under 250,000 distinct CDR3 sequences, 6.9% of them seen only once. The sequencing here drew on CD4+ T cells sorted from PBMCs, taken 15 days after the yellow fever booster vaccination. The source is a man under 40 who received the YFV17D yellow fever vaccine. CDR3s include the opening cysteine and the closing phenylalanine or tryptophan. D genes are given only for firm matches. Expanded clones get a size class; other rows say once, few or many, or leave the size out.

V gene	D gene	clone size	J gene	CDR3 DNA	CDR3 protein
TRBV11-2	.	.	TRBJ2-7	TGTGCCAGCAGCACCCGGGACAAACAACGGTTCCCCCTTATGGAGCAGTACTTC	CASSTRDKQRFPLMEQYF
TRBV4-3	TRBD2	many	TRBJ2-7	TGCGCCAGCAGCCAAGCAGGAGGGAGGGCCTACGAGCAGTACTTC	CASSQAGGRAYEQYF
TRBV20-1	TRBD1	many	TRBJ2-7	TGCAGTGCTAGCGACAGGGGATTCGGGGAGCAGTACTTC	CSASDRGFGEQYF
TRBV7-9	.	few	TRBJ2-2	TGTGCCAGCAGCATCCTACGTGCCGGGGAGCTGTTTTTT	CASSILRAGELFF
TRBV4-3	TRBD2	.	TRBJ2-7	TGCGCCAGCAGCCCCCACCGACTAGCGTCCTACGAGCAGTACTTC	CASSPHRLASYEQYF
TRBV29-1	.	.	TRBJ2-7	TGCAGCGTTGGAACTTCCTACGAGCAGTACTTC	CSVGTSYEQYF
TRBV5-4	TRBD1	few	TRBJ2-1	TGTGCCAGCAGCTCTTGGGACAGGTCCTACAATGAGCAGTTCTTC	CASSSWDRSYNEQFF
TRBV7-9	.	many	TRBJ2-2	TGTGCCAGCAGCTTAGGGCTGAACGGGGAGCTGTTTTTT	CASSLGLNGELFF
TRBV7-9	.	.	TRBJ2-7	TGTGCCAGCAGCACTCATGGCACCGGCGAGCAGTACTTC	CASSTHGTGEQYF
TRBV5-1	.	.	TRBJ2-2	TGCGCCAGCAGCTCGGGAGTCGCGGCTTTCACCGGGGAGCTGTTTTTT	CASSSGVAAFTGELFF
TRBV20-1	TRBD2	.	TRBJ2-7	TGCAGTGCTAGCCTAGCGGGAGTCACCGAGCAGTACTTC	CSASLAGVTEQYF
TRBV27	TRBD2	few	TRBJ2-5	TGTGCCACCTCTCGGGGAGGGAAAAGGGAGACCCAGTACTTC	CATSRGGKRETQYF
TRBV29-1	.	.	TRBJ1-4	TGCAGCGTTCTTTCGGGGGATGAAAAACTGTTTTTT	CSVLSGDEKLFF
TRBV15	.	few	TRBJ2-7	TGTGCCACCAGCAGTGCATGGGGTCCCGAGCAGTACTTC	CATSSAWGPEQYF
TRBV19	.	few	TRBJ2-7	TGTGCCAGTAGTACCCTACAGGGTGAGAAGCAGTACTTC	CASSTLQGEKQYF
TRBV14	TRBD2	.	TRBJ2-1	TGTGCCAGCAGCGTTGGGACTAGCGGGACTTACAATGAGCAGTTCTTC	CASSVGTSGTYNEQFF
TRBV11-2	.	many	TRBJ2-1	TGTGCCAGCAGCTTGACTTTGGTTGAGCAGTTCTTC	CASSLTLVEQFF
TRBV3-1	.	many	TRBJ2-7	TGTGCCAGCAGCCAAGGGTCGGAGCAGTACTTC	CASSQGSEQYF
TRBV3-1	TRBD1	.	TRBJ2-1	TGTGCCAGCAGCCCGCGGGACAGGTCCTACAATGAGCAGTTCTTC	CASSPRDRSYNEQFF
TRBV12-3/TRBV12-4	TRBD1	few	TRBJ2-4	TGTGCCAGCAGTTTAGTTACAGGGGGCCCGGCGCACATTCAGTACTTC	CASSLVTGGPAHIQYF
TRBV19	TRBD1	few	TRBJ2-7	TGTGCCAGTAGTAGAGGGACAGGGGGATCCTACGAGCAGTACTTC	CASSRGTGGSYEQYF
TRBV18	TRBD2	.	TRBJ2-7	TGTGCCAGCTCATCCCCGGGACTAGCGGGAGTGGGCGAGCAGTACTTC	CASSSPGLAGVGEQYF
TRBV19	.	few	TRBJ1-5	TGTGCCGGCAGCCAGGGTCGCAATCAGCCCCAGCATTTT	CAGSQGRNQPQHF
TRBV6-2/TRBV6-3	.	many	TRBJ2-5	TGTGCCAGCAGTTACTCCAGGCTTACGCAAGAGACCCAGTACTTC	CASSYSRLTQETQYF
TRBV12-3/TRBV12-4	.	few	TRBJ2-1	TGTGCCAGTAGGACAGTCTCCTACAATGAGCAGTTCTTC	CASRTVSYNEQFF
TRBV29-1	.	many	TRBJ2-1	TGCAGCGTTAAGAGGTCGAACTATGAGCAGTTCTTC	CSVKRSNYEQFF
TRBV5-8	.	.	TRBJ2-3	TGTGCCAGCAGCCCCCGGCAACGAGTAATAACCTCTGAGTATTTT	CASSPRQRVITSEYF
TRBV12-3/TRBV12-4	TRBD2	many	TRBJ2-7	TGTGCCAGCAGTTCCATGGGAGGGGCGGGAGGTAAATACGAGCAGTACTTC	CASSSMGGAGGKYEQYF
TRBV3-1	.	.	TRBJ1-3	TGTGCCAGCAGCCAACCGATAGCTGGAAACACCATATATTTT	CASSQPIAGNTIYF
TRBV20-1	.	many	TRBJ2-5	TGCAGTGCTAGGTTGAGGACTCCGGAGACCCAGTACTTC	CSARLRTPETQYF
TRBV7-2	TRBD1	few	TRBJ2-7	TGTGCCAGCAGCTTGGTTGGGGACAGCAATATCTACGAGCAGTACTTC	CASSLVGDSNIYEQYF
TRBV3-1	.	few	TRBJ2-7	TGTGCCAGCAGCCAAGAGTACGGACAGACTTACGAGCAGTACTTC	CASSQEYGQTYEQYF
TRBV12-3/TRBV12-4	.	.	TRBJ2-2	TGTGCCAGCAGTTTAGGGTGGGTCCGCGCGAACACCGGGGAGCTGTTTTTT	CASSLGWVRANTGELFF
TRBV7-2	TRBD2	.	TRBJ2-7	TGTGCCAGCAGCTTAGGCTCGCCTAGCGGGATTGGGTTC	CASSLGSPSGIGF
TRBV15	TRBD1	many	TRBJ2-7	TGTGCCACCAGCAGAGACTACAGGGGTTACTACGAGCAGTACTTC	CATSRDYRGYYEQYF
TRBV3-1	TRBD2	few	TRBJ2-7	TGTGCCAGCAGCCAAGATTCACTAGCGAGCTACGAGCAGTACTTC	CASSQDSLASYEQYF
TRBV11-2	.	.	TRBJ2-5	TGTGCCAGCAGCACGCTCCGGGCCCCAAGGCAGACCCAGTACTTC	CASSTLRAPRQTQYF
TRBV29-1	.	.	TRBJ2-3	TGCAGCGTGGGCGGACAGATTTACACAGATACGGAGTATTTT	CSVGGQIYTDTEYF
TRBV7-9	.	many	TRBJ2-1	TGTGCCAGCAGCCCAAACTCGTTCTTC	CASSPNSFF
TRBV2	.	few	TRBJ2-3	TGTGCCAGCAGTGCCCCGACAGGGACTCCGGGGGATACGCAGTATTTT	CASSAPTGTPGDTQYF
TRBV28	.	few	TRBJ1-5	TGTGCCAGCGGGGAGTTTAGGGCAGGAGGAATCTATCAGCCCCAGCATTTT	CASGEFRAGGIYQPQHF
TRBV20-1	TRBD1	.	TRBJ1-2	TGCAGTGCTGACACAGGGGGCTATGGCTACACCTTC	CSADTGGYGYTF
TRBV5-1	.	many	TRBJ1-1	TGCGCCAGCAGCTTGGAGAGGACAGCTGGCTACACTGAAGCTTTCTTT	CASSLERTAGYTEAFF
TRBV27	.	many	TRBJ2-6	TGTGCCAGCAGTTTAGGTTACCTAGCTTCTGGGGCCAACGTCCTGACTTTC	CASSLGYLASGANVLTF
TRBV12-3/TRBV12-4	.	many	TRBJ2-7	TGTGCCAGCAGTCGCATGGCGGGGTCCTACGACGAGCAGTACTTC	CASSRMAGSYDEQYF
TRBV6-5	.	.	TRBJ2-7	TGTGCCAGCAGTTACTCGAAGGGGGGCCCTCAGGGACAGTGGTACTTC	CASSYSKGGPQGQWYF
TRBV30	.	many	TRBJ2-3	TGTGCCTGGAGTGTTTCGGGGTGGGGTACGCAGTATTTT	CAWSVSGWGTQYF
TRBV30	.	many	TRBJ1-4	TGTGCCTGGAGTGAGCGCGGACTCTATGAAAAACTGTTTTTT	CAWSERGLYEKLFF
TRBV7-6	TRBD2	many	TRBJ2-1	TGTGCCAGCAGCTACGCCGGGACTAGAGTTTTCAATGAGCAGTTCTTC	CASSYAGTRVFNEQFF
TRBV28	.	few	TRBJ2-1	TGTGCCAGCAGTTTCCTGAGCTCCTACAATGAGCAGTTCTTC	CASSFLSSYNEQFF
TRBV5-1	.	few	TRBJ1-4	TGCGCCAGCAGCTTGGCCTCGGACAGTCTTGCAACTAATGAAAAACTGTTTTTT	CASSLASDSLATNEKLFF
TRBV29-1	TRBD2	many	TRBJ2-1	TGCAGCGCTGATAGCGGGAGCTATAATGAGCAGTTCTTC	CSADSGSYNEQFF
TRBV6-5	.	few	TRBJ2-3	TGTGCCAGCAGTTCCGGGACAACTTTCACAGATACGCAGTATTTT	CASSSGTTFTDTQYF